These T cell receptor beta chains were read from a single sample in a study of blood T cell repertoires in COVID-19. The data were produced by immunoSEQ multiplex PCR, yet TCRdb's version contains in-frame clones alone and is incomplete. The sample shows about 430,000 clones, about 88% of them seen only once. Sequenced: PBMCs or T cells enriched from blood (not recorded which). Source of these receptors: a woman aged 18-29 years who had been exposed to COVID-19. Both conserved end residues are part of each CDR3. Clone sizes are given selectively: once, few, many, or a class where the clone is expanded.

V gene: TRBV6-5
J gene: TRBJ1-1
clone size: .
CDR3 protein: CASSYSQGATEAFF

V gene: TRBV11-2
J gene: TRBJ2-3
clone size: .
CDR3 protein: CASSQDRGEGAQYF

V gene: TRBV9
J gene: TRBJ2-3
clone size: .
CDR3 protein: CASSVGTVPSTDTQYF

V gene: TRBV21-1
J gene: TRBJ1-1
clone size: .
CDR3 protein: CASSYRDTNTEAFF

V gene: TRBV14
J gene: TRBJ1-2
clone size: .
CDR3 protein: CASSRRGGEHYGYTF

V gene: TRBV5-1
J gene: TRBJ1-4
clone size: .
CDR3 protein: CASSPGQGVTNEKLFF

V gene: TRBV7-9
J gene: TRBJ2-1
clone size: .
CDR3 protein: CASSLFRRGEQFF

V gene: TRBV6-5
J gene: TRBJ1-2
clone size: .
CDR3 protein: CASSSGYGYTF

V gene: TRBV10-1
J gene: TRBJ2-3
clone size: few
CDR3 protein: CASSESPSGSTDTQYF

V gene: TRBV27
J gene: TRBJ2-1
clone size: .
CDR3 protein: CASSGWTSADNEQFF

V gene: TRBV18
J gene: TRBJ2-3
clone size: .
CDR3 protein: CASSPLTSGLHTQYF

V gene: TRBV28
J gene: TRBJ2-7
clone size: .
CDR3 protein: CASSLGGTSGYEQYF

V gene: TRBV11-2
J gene: TRBJ2-5
clone size: .
CDR3 protein: CASSSSAGKLETQYF

V gene: TRBV5-3
J gene: TRBJ1-5
clone size: .
CDR3 protein: CARSLGEGQPQHF

V gene: TRBV7-9
J gene: TRBJ2-7
clone size: .
CDR3 protein: CASSLVGTEIYEQYF

V gene: TRBV19
J gene: TRBJ1-5
clone size: .
CDR3 protein: CASSIRDQPQHF

V gene: TRBV27
J gene: TRBJ2-7
clone size: .
CDR3 protein: CASSLDRTYEQYF

V gene: TRBV9
J gene: TRBJ2-1
clone size: .
CDR3 protein: CASSVGSDFEQFF

V gene: TRBV5-1
J gene: TRBJ1-4
clone size: .
CDR3 protein: CASQTGTNEKLFF

V gene: TRBV7-3
J gene: TRBJ1-1
clone size: .
CDR3 protein: CASSPQGAATEAFF

V gene: TRBV4-3
J gene: TRBJ2-1
clone size: .
CDR3 protein: CASSQSMGDRKQFF

V gene: TRBV28
J gene: TRBJ1-2
clone size: .
CDR3 protein: CASSFPGSGECGYTF

V gene: TRBV5-1
J gene: TRBJ2-3
clone size: .
CDR3 protein: CASSALVGGLADTQYF

V gene: TRBV6-2/TRBV6-3
J gene: TRBJ1-5
clone size: .
CDR3 protein: CASSYSDSYSNQPQHF

V gene: TRBV2
J gene: TRBJ2-1
clone size: .
CDR3 protein: CASGGYNEQFF

V gene: TRBV10-3
J gene: TRBJ1-2
clone size: .
CDR3 protein: CAISEGANYGYTF

V gene: TRBV27
J gene: TRBJ2-2
clone size: .
CDR3 protein: CASSLWTSENTGELFF

V gene: TRBV10-1
J gene: TRBJ1-1
clone size: .
CDR3 protein: CASSEWGQGMNTEAFF

V gene: TRBV29-1
J gene: TRBJ2-7
clone size: .
CDR3 protein: CSVGTSYYEQYF

V gene: TRBV27
J gene: TRBJ2-4
clone size: .
CDR3 protein: CASNCPLAGVAKNIQYF

V gene: TRBV20-1
J gene: TRBJ1-6
clone size: once
CDR3 protein: CSASGQGESSYNSPLHF

V gene: TRBV7-8
J gene: TRBJ1-1
clone size: .
CDR3 protein: CASSFGSGEAFF

V gene: TRBV13
J gene: TRBJ2-1
clone size: .
CDR3 protein: CASSLDLGGYNEQFF

V gene: TRBV4-2
J gene: TRBJ2-1
clone size: .
CDR3 protein: CASSQVPAGVEVEQFF

V gene: TRBV18
J gene: TRBJ1-5
clone size: .
CDR3 protein: CASSPGPSTGSQPQHF

V gene: TRBV5-1
J gene: TRBJ2-2
clone size: .
CDR3 protein: CASSLGTSGSTGELFF

V gene: TRBV7-8
J gene: TRBJ2-2
clone size: .
CDR3 protein: CASSASGRVTANTGELFF